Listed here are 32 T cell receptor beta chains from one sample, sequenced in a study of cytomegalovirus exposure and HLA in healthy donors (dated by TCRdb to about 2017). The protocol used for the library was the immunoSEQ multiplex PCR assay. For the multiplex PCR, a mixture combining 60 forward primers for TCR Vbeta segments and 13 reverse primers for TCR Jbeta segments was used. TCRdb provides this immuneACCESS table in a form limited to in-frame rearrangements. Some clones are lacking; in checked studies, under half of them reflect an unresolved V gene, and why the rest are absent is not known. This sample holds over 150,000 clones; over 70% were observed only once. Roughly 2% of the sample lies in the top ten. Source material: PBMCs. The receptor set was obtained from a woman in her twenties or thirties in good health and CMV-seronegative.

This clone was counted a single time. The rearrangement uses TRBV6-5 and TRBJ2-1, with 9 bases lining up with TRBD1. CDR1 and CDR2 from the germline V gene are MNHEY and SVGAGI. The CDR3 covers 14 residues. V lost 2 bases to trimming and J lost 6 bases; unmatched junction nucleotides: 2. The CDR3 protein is CASSYTQGANEQFF. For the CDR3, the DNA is TGTGCCAGCAGTTACACACAGGGGGCCAATGAGCAGTTCTTC.

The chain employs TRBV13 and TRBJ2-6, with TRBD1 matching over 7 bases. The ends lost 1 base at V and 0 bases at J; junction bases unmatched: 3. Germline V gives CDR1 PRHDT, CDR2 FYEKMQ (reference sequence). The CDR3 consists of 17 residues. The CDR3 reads CASSLDRGDSGANVLTF. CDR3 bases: TGTGCCAGCAGCTTAGACAGGGGAGACTCTGGGGCCAACGTCCTGACTTTC.

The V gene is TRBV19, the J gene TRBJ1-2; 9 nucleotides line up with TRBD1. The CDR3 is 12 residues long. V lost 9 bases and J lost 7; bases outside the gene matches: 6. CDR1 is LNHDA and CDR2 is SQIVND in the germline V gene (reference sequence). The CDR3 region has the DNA TGTGCCAGCGCCGGGACAGGGTCTGGCTACACCTTC. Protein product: CASAGTGSGYTF.

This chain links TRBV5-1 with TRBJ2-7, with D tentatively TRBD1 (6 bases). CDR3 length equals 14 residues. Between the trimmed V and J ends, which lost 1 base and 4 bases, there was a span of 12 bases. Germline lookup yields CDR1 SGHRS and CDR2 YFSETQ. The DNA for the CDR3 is TGCGCCAGCAGCTTGAGGACAGACAGATACGAGCAGTACTTC. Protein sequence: CASSLRTDRYEQYF.

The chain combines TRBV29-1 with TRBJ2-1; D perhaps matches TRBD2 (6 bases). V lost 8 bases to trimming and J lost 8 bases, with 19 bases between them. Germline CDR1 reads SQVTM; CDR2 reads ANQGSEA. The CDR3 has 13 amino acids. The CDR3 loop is CSIKMGGIHEQFF. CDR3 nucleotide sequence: TGCAGCATAAAAATGGGGGGTATCCATGAGCAGTTCTTC.

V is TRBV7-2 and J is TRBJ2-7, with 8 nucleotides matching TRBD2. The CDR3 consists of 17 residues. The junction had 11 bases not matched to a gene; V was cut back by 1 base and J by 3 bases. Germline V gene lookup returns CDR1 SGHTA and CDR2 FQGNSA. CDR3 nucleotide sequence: TGTGCCAGCAGCTTAGTTTTCGCCAGCGGGGGCCACTACGAGCAGTACTTC. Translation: CASSLVFASGGHYEQYF.

CDR3 nucleotides: TGTGCCAGCACCCCGGGGGGGCCCCGCGACGAGCAGTACTTC. Translation gives CASTPGGPRDEQYF. V usage is TRBV28 and J usage is TRBJ2-7; 8 nucleotides agree with TRBD2. V shed 7 bases and J 5 bases; nucleotides not matched to a gene: 10. From germline, CDR1 is MDHEN and CDR2 SYDVKM. CDR3 length equals 14 residues.

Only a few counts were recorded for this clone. CDR3 in amino acids: CASSLGGQGTDTQYF. CDR3 in DNA: TGTGCCAGCAGTTTAGGCGGACAGGGAACAGATACGCAGTATTTT. The chain is built from TRBV6-5 and TRBJ2-3; 8 bases align to TRBD1. Germline assignment: CDR1 MNHEY and CDR2 SVGAGI. The CDR3 consists of 15 residues. Germline trimming cut 4 bases from V and 3 bases from J; bases unmatched to any gene: 6.

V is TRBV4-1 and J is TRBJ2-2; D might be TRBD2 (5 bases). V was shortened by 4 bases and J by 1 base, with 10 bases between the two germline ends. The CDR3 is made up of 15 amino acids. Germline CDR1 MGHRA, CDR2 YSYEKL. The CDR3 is CASSPGLRNTGELFF. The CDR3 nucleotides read TGCGCCAGCAGCCCCGGACTGCGGAACACCGGGGAGCTGTTTTTT.

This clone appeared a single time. CDR3 sequence reads: CASSYPRGSRYEQYF. The DNA of the CDR3 is TGTGCCAGCAGTTACCCCAGGGGGAGTCGCTACGAGCAGTACTTC. The chain is built from TRBV6-5 and TRBJ2-7, with 7 bases identical to TRBD1. Trimming took 2 bases from V and 3 from J; bases not matched to a gene: 7. Per germline, CDR1 MNHEY and CDR2 SVGAGI. This CDR3 spans 15 amino acids.

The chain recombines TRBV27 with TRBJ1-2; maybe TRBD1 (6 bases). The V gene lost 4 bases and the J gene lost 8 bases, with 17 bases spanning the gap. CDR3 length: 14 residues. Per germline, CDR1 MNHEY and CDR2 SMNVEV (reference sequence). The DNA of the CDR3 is TGTGCCAGCAGTTCGGCCAGGGGAACGGAAGGCTACACCTTC. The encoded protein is CASSSARGTEGYTF.

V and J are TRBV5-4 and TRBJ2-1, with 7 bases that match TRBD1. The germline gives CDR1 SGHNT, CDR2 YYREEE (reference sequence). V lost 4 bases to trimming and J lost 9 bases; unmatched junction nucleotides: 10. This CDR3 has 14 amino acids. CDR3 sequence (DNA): TGTGCCAGCAGCCAGGGGGTTCTTGACGGTGAGCAGTTCTTC. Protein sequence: CASSQGVLDGEQFF.

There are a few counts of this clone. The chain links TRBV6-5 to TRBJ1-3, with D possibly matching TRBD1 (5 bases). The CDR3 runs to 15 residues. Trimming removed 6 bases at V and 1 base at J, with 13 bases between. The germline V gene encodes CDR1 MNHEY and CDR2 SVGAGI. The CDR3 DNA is TGTGCCAGCAGGAGAACAGGTGAATCTGGAAACACCATATATTTT. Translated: CASRRTGESGNTIYF.

CDR3 sequence: CASSLVQGGLTGELFF. In DNA form, the CDR3 reads TGTGCCAGCAGCTTGGTACAGGGAGGGCTCACCGGGGAGCTGTTTTTT. This chain links TRBV11-3 with TRBJ2-2; tentative D call: TRBD2 (7 bases). V was shortened by 3 bases and J by 4 bases, with 15 bases between the two germline ends. Germline V CDR1 and CDR2: SGHNT, YENEEA. The CDR3 is 16 amino acids.

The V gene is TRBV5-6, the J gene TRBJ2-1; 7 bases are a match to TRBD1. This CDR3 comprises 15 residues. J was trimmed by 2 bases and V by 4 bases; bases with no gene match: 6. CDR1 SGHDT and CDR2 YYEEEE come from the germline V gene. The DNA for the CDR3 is TGTGCCAGCAGCCAGGGACAGACAACCTACAATGAGCAGTTCTTC. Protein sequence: CASSQGQTTYNEQFF.

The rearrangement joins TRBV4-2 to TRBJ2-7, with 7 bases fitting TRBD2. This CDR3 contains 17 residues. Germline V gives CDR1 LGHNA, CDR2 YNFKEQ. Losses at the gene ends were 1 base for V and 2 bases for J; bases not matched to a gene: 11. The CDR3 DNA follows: TGTGCCAGCAGCCAAGGTCGGTTGTACGGACTAGCCTACGAGCAGTACTTC. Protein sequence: CASSQGRLYGLAYEQYF.

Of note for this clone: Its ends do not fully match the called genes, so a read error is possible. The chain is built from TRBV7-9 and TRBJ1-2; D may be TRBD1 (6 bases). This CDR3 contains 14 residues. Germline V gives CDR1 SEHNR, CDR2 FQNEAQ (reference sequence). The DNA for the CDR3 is TGTTCCAGCAGCGTTCCAGGGGATTGGTATGGCTACACCTTC. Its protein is CSSSVPGDWYGYTF.

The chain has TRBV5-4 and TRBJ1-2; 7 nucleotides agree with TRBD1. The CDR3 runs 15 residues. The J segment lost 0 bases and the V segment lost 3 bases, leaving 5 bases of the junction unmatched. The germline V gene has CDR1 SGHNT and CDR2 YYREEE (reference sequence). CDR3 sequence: CASSSRDRANYGYTF. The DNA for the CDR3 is TGTGCCAGCAGCTCGCGGGACAGAGCTAACTATGGCTACACCTTC.

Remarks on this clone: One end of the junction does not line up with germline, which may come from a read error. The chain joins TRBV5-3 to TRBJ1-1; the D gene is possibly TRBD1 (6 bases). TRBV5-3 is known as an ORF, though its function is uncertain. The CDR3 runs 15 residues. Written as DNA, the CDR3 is TGTGCCAGAAGCTTGGTCCAGGGGTTGAACGCTGAAGCTTTCTTT. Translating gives CARSLVQGLNAEAFF.

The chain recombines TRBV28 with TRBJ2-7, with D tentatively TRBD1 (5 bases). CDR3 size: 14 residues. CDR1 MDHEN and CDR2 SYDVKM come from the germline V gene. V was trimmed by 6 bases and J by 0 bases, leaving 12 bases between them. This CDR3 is CASSKQANSYEQYF. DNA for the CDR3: TGTGCCAGCAGCAAACAGGCTAACTCCTACGAGCAGTACTTC. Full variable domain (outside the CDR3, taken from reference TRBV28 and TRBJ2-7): DVKVTQSSRYLVKRTGEKVFLECVQDMDHENMFWYRQDPGLGLRLIYFSYDVKMKEKGDIPEGYSVSREKKERFSLILESASTNQTSMYLCASSKQANSYEQYFGPGTRLTVT.

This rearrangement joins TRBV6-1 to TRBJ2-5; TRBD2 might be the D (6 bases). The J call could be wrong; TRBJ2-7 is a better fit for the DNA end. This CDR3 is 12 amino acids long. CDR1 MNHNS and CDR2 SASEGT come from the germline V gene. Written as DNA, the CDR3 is TGTGCCGTAACGGAGGGGCCCTACGAGCAGTACTTC. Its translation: CAVTEGPYEQYF.

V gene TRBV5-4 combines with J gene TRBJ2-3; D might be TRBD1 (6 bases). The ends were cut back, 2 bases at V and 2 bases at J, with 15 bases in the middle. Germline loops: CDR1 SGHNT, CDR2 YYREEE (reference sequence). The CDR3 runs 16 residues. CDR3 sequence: CASSLRQAGVTDTQYF. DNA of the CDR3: TGTGCCAGCAGCTTAAGACAGGCCGGAGTCACAGATACGCAGTATTTT.

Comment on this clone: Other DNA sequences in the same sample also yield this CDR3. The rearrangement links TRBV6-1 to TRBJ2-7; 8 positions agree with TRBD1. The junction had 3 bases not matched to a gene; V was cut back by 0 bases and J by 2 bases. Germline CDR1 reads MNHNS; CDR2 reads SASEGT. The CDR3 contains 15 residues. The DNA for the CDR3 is TGTGCCAGCAGTGAAGCGGGGACAGGCCCCTACGAGCAGTACTTC. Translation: CASSEAGTGPYEQYF.

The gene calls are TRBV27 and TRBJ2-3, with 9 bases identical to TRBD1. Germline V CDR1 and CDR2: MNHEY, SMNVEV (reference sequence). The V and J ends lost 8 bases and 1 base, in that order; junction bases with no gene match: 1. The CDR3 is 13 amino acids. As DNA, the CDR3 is TGTGCCAGCCGGACAGGGGGCACAGATACGCAGTATTTT. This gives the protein CASRTGGTDTQYF.

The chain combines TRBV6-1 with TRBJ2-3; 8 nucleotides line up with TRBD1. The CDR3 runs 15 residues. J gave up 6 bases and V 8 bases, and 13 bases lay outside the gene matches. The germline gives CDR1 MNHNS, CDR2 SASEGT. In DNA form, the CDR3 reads TGTGCCAGCCGAAAGGGGACAGGTTCCGTTGATACGCAGTATTTT. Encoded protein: CASRKGTGSVDTQYF.

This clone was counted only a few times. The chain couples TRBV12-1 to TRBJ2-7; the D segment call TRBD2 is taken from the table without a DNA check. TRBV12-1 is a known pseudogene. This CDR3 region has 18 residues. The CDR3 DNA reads TGTGCCAGCAGCTTTCTGGGGACAAAGACTAGCGGGAGTTACGAGCAGTACTTC. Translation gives CASSFLGTKTSGSYEQYF.

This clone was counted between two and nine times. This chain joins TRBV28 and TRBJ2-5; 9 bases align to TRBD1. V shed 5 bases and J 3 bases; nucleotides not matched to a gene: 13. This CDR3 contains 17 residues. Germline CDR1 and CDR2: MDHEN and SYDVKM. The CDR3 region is CASSLPTGTGSKETQYF. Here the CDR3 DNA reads TGTGCCAGCAGTCTCCCAACCGGGACAGGGTCAAAAGAGACCCAGTACTTC.

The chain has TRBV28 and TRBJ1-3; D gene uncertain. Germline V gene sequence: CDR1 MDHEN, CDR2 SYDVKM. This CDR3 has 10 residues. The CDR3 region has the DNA TGTGTAGCTCAAGGAAACACCATATATTTT. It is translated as CVAQGNTIYF. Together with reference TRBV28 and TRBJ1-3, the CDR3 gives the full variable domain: DVKVTQSSRYLVKRTGEKVFLECVQDMDHENMFWYRQDPGLGLRLIYFSYDVKMKEKGDIPEGYSVSREKKERFSLILESASTNQTSMYLCVAQGNTIYFGEGSWLTVV.

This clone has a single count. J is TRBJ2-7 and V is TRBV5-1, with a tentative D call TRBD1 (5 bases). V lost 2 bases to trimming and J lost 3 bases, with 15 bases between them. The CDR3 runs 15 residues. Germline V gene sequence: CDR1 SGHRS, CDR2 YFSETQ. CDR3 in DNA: TGCGCCAGCAGCTTAGTGAACAGGCCAATCTACGAGCAGTACTTC. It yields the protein CASSLVNRPIYEQYF. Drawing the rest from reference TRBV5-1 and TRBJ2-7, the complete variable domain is KAGVTQTPRYLIKTRGQQVTLSCSPISGHRSVSWYQQTPGQGLQFLFEYFSETQRNKGNFPGRFSGRQFSNSRSEMNVSTLELGDSALYLCASSLVNRPIYEQYFGPGTRLTVT.

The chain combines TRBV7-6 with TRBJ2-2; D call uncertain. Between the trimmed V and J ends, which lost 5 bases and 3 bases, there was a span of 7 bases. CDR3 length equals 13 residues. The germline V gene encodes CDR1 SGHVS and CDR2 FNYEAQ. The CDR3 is CASSAVYTGELFF. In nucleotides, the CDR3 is TGTGCCAGCAGCGCAGTCTACACCGGGGAGCTGTTTTTT. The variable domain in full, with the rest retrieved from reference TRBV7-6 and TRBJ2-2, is GAGVSQSPRYKVTKRGQDVALRCDPISGHVSLYWYRQALGQGPEFLTYFNYEAQQDKSGLPNDRFSAERPEGSISTLTIQRTEQRDSAMYRCASSAVYTGELFFGEGSRLTVL.

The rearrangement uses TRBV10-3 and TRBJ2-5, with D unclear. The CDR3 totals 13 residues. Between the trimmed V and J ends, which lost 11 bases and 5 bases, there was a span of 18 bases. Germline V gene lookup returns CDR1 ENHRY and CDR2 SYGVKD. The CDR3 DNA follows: TGTGCCGCGCACAAGGAGAGTACGGAGACCCAGTACTTC. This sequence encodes CAAHKESTETQYF.

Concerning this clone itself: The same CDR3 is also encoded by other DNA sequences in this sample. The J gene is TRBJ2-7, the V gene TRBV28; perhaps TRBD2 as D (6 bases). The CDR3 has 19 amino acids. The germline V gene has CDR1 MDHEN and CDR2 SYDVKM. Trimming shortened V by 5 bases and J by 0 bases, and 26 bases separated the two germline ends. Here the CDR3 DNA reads TGTGCCAGCAGTCTACCCGGGACGGGGGTCACCTGGAACTCCTACGAGCAGTACTTC. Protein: CASSLPGTGVTWNSYEQYF.